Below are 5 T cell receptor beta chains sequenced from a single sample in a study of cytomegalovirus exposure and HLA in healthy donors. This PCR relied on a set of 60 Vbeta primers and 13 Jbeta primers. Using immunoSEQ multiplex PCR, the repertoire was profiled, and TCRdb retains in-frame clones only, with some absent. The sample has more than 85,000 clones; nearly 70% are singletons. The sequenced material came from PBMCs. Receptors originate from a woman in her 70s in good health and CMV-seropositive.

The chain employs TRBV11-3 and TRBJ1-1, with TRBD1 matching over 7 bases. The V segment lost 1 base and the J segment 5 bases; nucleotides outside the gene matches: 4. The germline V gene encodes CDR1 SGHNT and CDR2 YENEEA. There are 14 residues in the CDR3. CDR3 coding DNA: TGTGCCAGCAGCTTAGGCAGGGGGAGAACTGAAGCTTTCTTT. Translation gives CASSLGRGRTEAFF.

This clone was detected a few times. The CDR3 coding sequence is TGTGCCAGCAGTGCCCGAACAGGGGTGGGCACTGAAGCTTTCTTT. Translating it yields CASSARTGVGTEAFF. This sequence joins TRBV6-1 and TRBJ1-1, with 7 bases identical to TRBD1. The germline V gene has CDR1 MNHNS and CDR2 SASEGT. V gave up 4 bases and J gave up 4 bases; unmatched junction bases: 9. The CDR3 loop spans 15 amino acids.

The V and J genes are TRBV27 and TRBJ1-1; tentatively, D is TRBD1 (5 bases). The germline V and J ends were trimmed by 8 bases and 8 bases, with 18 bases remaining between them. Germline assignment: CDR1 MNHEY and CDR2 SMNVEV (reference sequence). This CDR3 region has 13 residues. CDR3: CASSLTGVTEAFF. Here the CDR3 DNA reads TGTGCCAGCTCCTTGACGGGGGTTACGGAAGCTTTCTTT.

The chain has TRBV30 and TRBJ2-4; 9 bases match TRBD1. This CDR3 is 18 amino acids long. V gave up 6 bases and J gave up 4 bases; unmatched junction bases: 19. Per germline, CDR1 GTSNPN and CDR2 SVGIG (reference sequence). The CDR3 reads CACHWTGDPLTGKNIQYF. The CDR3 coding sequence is TGTGCCTGCCACTGGACAGGGGACCCTCTAACGGGTAAAAACATTCAGTACTTC.

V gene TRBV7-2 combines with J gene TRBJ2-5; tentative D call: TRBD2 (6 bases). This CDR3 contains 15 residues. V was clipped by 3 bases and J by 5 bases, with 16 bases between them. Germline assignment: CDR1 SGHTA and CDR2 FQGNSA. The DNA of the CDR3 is TGTGCCAGCAGCTTCGGGACTGTGACTTTGGAGACCCAGTACTTC. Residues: CASSFGTVTLETQYF.